This T cell receptor (beta chain) was sequenced for a study of T cell responses to AZD1222 COVID-19 vaccine. Study-wide findings and caveats: Distributed over spike, vaccine-associated CD4 TCRs predominated at 160-218 and 743-854. Clonal diversity was possibly underestimated, and the donors were mostly white British, with more females.

CDR3 length: 18 amino acids. CDR1 is MNHEY, CDR2 SVGEGT, per germline. V was clipped by 3 bases and J by 4 bases, with 22 bases between them. A note on this clone: The antigen is undetermined.

The data were produced by immunoSEQ multiplex PCR, yet TCRdb's version contains in-frame clones alone and is incomplete. The profile shows approximately 150,000 clones, about 87% of them singletons. The chain combines TRBV6-2 or TRBV6-3 with TRBJ1-5, with D tentatively TRBD1 (6 bases). This clonotype was sampled from an adult in good health. The sample in question was peripheral blood, obtained on day 0 of MenACWY control vaccination. For the CDR3, the DNA is TGTGCCAGCAGTTATCATCCGTCTTTGGGGGCGAGGAATCAGCCCCAGCATTTT. Translated: CASSYHPSLGARNQPQHF.